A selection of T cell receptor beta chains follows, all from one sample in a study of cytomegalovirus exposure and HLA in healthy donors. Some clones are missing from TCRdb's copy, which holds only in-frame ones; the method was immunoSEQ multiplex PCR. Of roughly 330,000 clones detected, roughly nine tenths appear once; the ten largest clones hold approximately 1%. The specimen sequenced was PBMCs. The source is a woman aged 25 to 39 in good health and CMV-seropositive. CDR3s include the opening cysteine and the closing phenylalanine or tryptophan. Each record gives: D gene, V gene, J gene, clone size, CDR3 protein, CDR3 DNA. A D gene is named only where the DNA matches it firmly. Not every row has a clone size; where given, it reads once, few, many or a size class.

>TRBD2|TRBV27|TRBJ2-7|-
CASSPLGGSGYEQYF
TGTGCCAGCAGTCCCCTGGGGGGGTCAGGCTACGAGCAGTACTTC
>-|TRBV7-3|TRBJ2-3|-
CASSLGPNDNTDTQYF
TGTGCCAGCAGCTTAGGGCCTAATGACAACACAGATACGCAGTATTTT
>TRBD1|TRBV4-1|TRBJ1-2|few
CASSQLRDRGRVNYGYTF
TGCGCCAGCAGCCAACTCCGGGACAGGGGGCGAGTGAACTATGGCTACACCTTC
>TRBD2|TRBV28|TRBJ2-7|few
CASYESGALGEQYF
TGTGCCAGCTATGAGAGCGGGGCCTTAGGGGAGCAGTACTTC
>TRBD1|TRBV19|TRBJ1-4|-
CASGQAGGYAEKLFF
TGTGCCAGTGGACAGGCGGGGGGATATGCGGAAAAACTGTTTTTT
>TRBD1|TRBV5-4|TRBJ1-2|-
CASSFSTGTGYGYTF
TGTGCCAGCAGCTTCTCTACCGGGACAGGGTATGGCTACACCTTC
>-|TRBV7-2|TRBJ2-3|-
CASSSWGEGTDTQYF
TGTGCCAGCAGCTCTTGGGGGGAGGGCACAGATACGCAGTATTTT
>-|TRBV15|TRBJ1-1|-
CATSRVEMNTEAFF
TGTGCCACCAGCAGAGTGGAAATGAACACTGAAGCTTTCTTT
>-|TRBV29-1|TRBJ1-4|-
CSAQDSLLEKLFF
TGCAGCGCCCAAGACAGCCTTCTTGAAAAACTGTTTTTT
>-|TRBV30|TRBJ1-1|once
CAWSEISGEAFF
TGTGCCTGGAGCGAAATTTCAGGAGAAGCTTTCTTT
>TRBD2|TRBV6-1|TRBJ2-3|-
CASSARTSGMADTQYF
TGTGCCAGCAGTGCCCGGACTAGCGGGATGGCAGATACGCAGTATTTT
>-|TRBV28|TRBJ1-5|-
CASSPLGGAGSNQPQHF
TGTGCCAGCAGTCCCCTGGGGGGAGCAGGGAGCAATCAGCCCCAGCATTTT
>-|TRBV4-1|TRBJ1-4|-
CASSQERGEGLKKLFF
TGCGCCAGCAGCCAGGAAAGGGGGGAGGGCCTTAAAAAACTGTTTTTT
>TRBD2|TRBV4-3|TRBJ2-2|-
CASSQDGRRAGLMSGELFF
TGCGCCAGCAGCCAAGATGGCCGGCGAGCGGGGCTGATGTCCGGGGAGCTGTTTTTT
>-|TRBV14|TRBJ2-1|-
CASSQGGFDSYNEQFF
TGTGCCAGCAGCCAAGGAGGTTTCGACTCCTACAATGAGCAGTTCTTC
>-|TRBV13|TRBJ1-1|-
CASTPGGVSTEAFF
TGTGCCAGCACCCCCGGGGGGGTTAGCACTGAAGCTTTCTTT